These T cell receptor beta chains were read from a single sample in a study of blood T cell repertoires in COVID-19. The assay was immunoSEQ multiplex PCR, and TCRdb's table has in-frame clones only and misses some. The repertoire has around 150,000 clones, around 90% of them found once; the top ten carry around 4%. Material: peripheral blood. The receptors originated from a woman in her sixties who had recovered from COVID-19. Both conserved end residues are part of each CDR3. Each record gives: CDR3 length, J gene, D gene, V gene, clone size, CDR3 protein, CDR3 DNA. The D gene is left open where the match is weak. Size tells how often a clone was seen (once, few, many) or the class of an expanded clone, and some rows leave it out.

14 TRBJ1-2 TRBD1 TRBV27 NA CASRLQGGHGGYTF TGTGCCAGCAGACTACAGGGGGGCCATGGTGGCTACACCTTC
16 TRBJ1-1 NA TRBV7-2 NA CASSLGVAGRNTEAFF TGTGCCAGCAGCTTAGGCGTAGCGGGGCGGAACACTGAAGCTTTCTTT
16 TRBJ2-5 TRBD1 TRBV6-5 NA CASSYQGDRAEETQYF TGTGCCAGCAGTTATCAAGGTGACAGGGCGGAGGAGACCCAGTACTTC
18 TRBJ2-3 TRBD1 TRBV4-2 NA CASSRRGHGQLSTDTQYF TGTGCCAGCAGCCGAAGGGGGCACGGACAGTTAAGCACAGATACGCAGTATTTT
14 TRBJ2-5 TRBD1 TRBV11-2 NA CASSLFDREETQYF TGTGCCAGCAGCTTATTTGACAGGGAAGAGACCCAGTACTTC
18 TRBJ1-1 NA TRBV21-1 NA CASSKAVADVAMNTEAFF TGTGCCAGCAGCAAAGCGGTCGCAGATGTAGCCATGAACACTGAAGCTTTCTTT
12 TRBJ2-1 TRBD1 TRBV11-2 NA CASRQTQGVEFF TGTGCCAGCAGGCAGACACAGGGGGTAGAGTTCTTC
15 TRBJ2-1 NA TRBV9 NA CASSPAGRLPNEQFF TGTGCCAGCAGCCCTGCGGGACGACTCCCCAATGAGCAGTTCTTC
16 TRBJ1-1 TRBD1 TRBV7-8 NA CASSLAQGAANTEAFF TGTGCCAGCAGCTTAGCCCAGGGGGCGGCGAACACTGAAGCTTTCTTT
14 TRBJ1-3 NA TRBV2 NA CASTGLRSGNTIYF TGTGCCAGCACGGGACTGCGCTCTGGAAACACCATATATTTT
16 TRBJ2-1 TRBD2 TRBV10-1 NA CASSDLAGASGNEQFF TGCGCCAGCAGTGACTTAGCGGGGGCCTCGGGAAATGAGCAGTTCTTC
18 TRBJ2-3 TRBD1 TRBV24-1 NA CATSEPGQGAWGTDTQYF TGTGCCACCAGTGAGCCGGGACAGGGGGCGTGGGGCACAGATACGCAGTATTTT
12 TRBJ1-3 TRBD1 TRBV29-1 NA CSVQTGVDTIYF TGCAGCGTCCAGACAGGGGTGGACACCATATATTTT
16 TRBJ2-5 NA TRBV19 few CASSMWTAGKQETQYF TGTGCCAGTAGTATGTGGACGGCGGGAAAGCAAGAGACCCAGTACTTC
15 TRBJ1-1 TRBD1 TRBV5-1 NA CASSRLTGENTEAFF TGCGCCAGCAGCAGACTGACAGGGGAGAACACTGAAGCTTTCTTT
14 TRBJ1-1 NA TRBV7-9 NA CASSLTGLNTEAFF TGTGCCAGCAGCTTAACAGGTTTGAACACTGAAGCTTTCTTT
16 TRBJ1-4 NA TRBV27 NA CASTPRRAATNEKLFF TGTGCCAGCACCCCACGGAGGGCCGCAACTAATGAAAAACTGTTTTTT
14 TRBJ1-1 NA TRBV6-5 NA CASSESRVGGTAFF TGTGCCAGCAGCGAGAGCAGGGTGGGCGGAACAGCTTTCTTT
17 TRBJ1-2 NA TRBV5-1 NA CASSLLPSDQGNYGYTF TGCGCCAGCAGCTTGCTGCCCAGCGATCAGGGTAACTATGGCTACACCTTC
13 TRBJ1-5 NA TRBV19 NA CASRQGSYQPQHF TGTGCCAGTAGGCAGGGAAGTTATCAGCCCCAGCATTTT
15 TRBJ2-2 NA TRBV28 once CASSGPGSNTGELFF TGTGCCAGCAGTGGGCCAGGGTCGAACACCGGGGAGCTGTTTTTT
13 TRBJ2-1 NA TRBV12-3/TRBV12-4 NA CASGGQAYNEQFF TGTGCCAGCGGAGGGCAGGCCTACAATGAGCAGTTCTTC
14 TRBJ2-1 TRBD2 TRBV4-1 NA CASSQGLAGNEQFF TGCGCCAGCAGCCAAGGACTAGCGGGGAACGAGCAGTTCTTC
13 TRBJ1-2 NA TRBV3-1/TRBV3-2 NA CASSQVAIGGYTF TGTGCCAGCAGCCAAGTAGCAATCGGCGGCTACACCTTC
16 TRBJ2-3 NA TRBV27 NA CASSSIGSGSTDTQYF TGTGCCAGCAGTTCCATAGGGTCCGGGAGTACAGATACGCAGTATTTT
14 TRBJ2-7 NA TRBV28 once CASSFSSGVYEQYF TGTGCCAGCAGTTTTTCGTCGGGAGTCTACGAGCAGTACTTC
17 TRBJ2-5 TRBD2 TRBV5-1 NA CASSPYSGGPLSETQYF TGCGCCAGCAGCCCCTATAGCGGGGGGCCTTTATCGGAGACCCAGTACTTC
12 TRBJ2-7 TRBD2 TRBV2 NA CASSGLGGEQYF TGTGCCAGCAGTGGACTGGGGGGGGAGCAGTACTTC
14 TRBJ2-4 NA TRBV28 NA CASSLAQLKNIQYF TGTGCCAGCAGTTTAGCACAGCTCAAAAACATTCAGTACTTC
11 TRBJ2-1 NA TRBV7-3 NA CASSLDNEQFF TGTGCCAGCAGCCTAGACAATGAGCAGTTCTTC
15 TRBJ1-5 NA TRBV3-1/TRBV3-2 NA CASYASVDRNQPQHF TGTGCCAGCTACGCCTCCGTTGACAGGAATCAGCCCCAGCATTTT
15 TRBJ1-2 NA TRBV28 few CASRAVIDRNYGYTF TGTGCCAGCAGGGCCGTGATTGACAGGAACTATGGCTACACCTTC
13 TRBJ1-2 NA TRBV25-1 NA CASRRGSDYGYTF TGTGCCAGCCGCAGGGGCAGCGACTATGGCTACACCTTC
13 TRBJ2-1 NA TRBV14 NA CASSQAGYNEQFF TGTGCCAGCAGCCAAGCAGGGTACAATGAGCAGTTCTTC
16 TRBJ1-3 NA TRBV4-1 NA CASRLSYAEPGNTIYF TGCGCCAGCAGGTTGTCTTACGCGGAACCAGGAAACACCATATATTTT
15 TRBJ1-5 TRBD1 TRBV5-5 NA CASSFQGAHPQPQHF TGTGCCAGCAGCTTTCAGGGGGCGCATCCCCAGCCCCAGCATTTT
13 TRBJ1-1 NA TRBV6-2/TRBV6-3 NA CASSYGQGAEAFF TGTGCCAGCAGTTACGGACAAGGGGCTGAAGCTTTCTTT
15 TRBJ2-7 NA TRBV7-2 NA CASSLRVLSPPEQYF TGTGCCAGCAGCTTAAGAGTCTTATCCCCTCCCGAGCAGTACTTC
15 TRBJ2-5 TRBD2 TRBV5-1 NA CASSLNPGGAETQYF TGCGCCAGCAGCTTGAACCCCGGGGGGGCGGAGACCCAGTACTTC
15 TRBJ2-7 TRBD1 TRBV28 once CASIGGQGTSYEQYF TGTGCCAGCATAGGGGGACAGGGGACTTCCTACGAGCAGTACTTC
16 TRBJ2-1 TRBD1 TRBV6-1 NA CASSETGQGFYNEQFF TGTGCCAGCAGTGAAACGGGACAGGGCTTTTACAATGAGCAGTTCTTC
14 TRBJ2-1 TRBD2 TRBV19 NA CASTRGGAGNEQFF TGTGCCAGTACCCGCGGGGGGGCTGGCAATGAGCAGTTCTTC
17 TRBJ2-1 NA TRBV10-3 NA CAISEGADLGSYNEQFF TGTGCCATCAGTGAGGGGGCCGACCTAGGCTCCTACAATGAGCAGTTCTTC
16 TRBJ2-7 NA TRBV6-5 NA CASSYAGQPSSYEQYF TGTGCCAGCAGTTACGCGGGACAGCCGAGCTCCTACGAGCAGTACTTC
14 TRBJ1-1 TRBD1 TRBV10-3 NA CAIDSGQGGTEAFF TGTGCCATCGACTCCGGACAGGGCGGCACTGAAGCTTTCTTT
14 TRBJ2-1 NA TRBV3-1/TRBV3-2 NA CASSRLGSYNEQFF TGTGCCAGCAGCCGGTTGGGCAGTTACAATGAGCAGTTCTTC
12 TRBJ2-7 TRBD2 TRBV4-1 NA CASSQGGNKQYF TGCGCCAGCAGCCAGGGAGGGAATAAGCAGTACTTC
14 TRBJ2-5 NA TRBV4-2 NA CASSHSLHDSSQYF TGTGCCAGCAGCCATTCGTTACATGACAGTTCCCAATACTTC